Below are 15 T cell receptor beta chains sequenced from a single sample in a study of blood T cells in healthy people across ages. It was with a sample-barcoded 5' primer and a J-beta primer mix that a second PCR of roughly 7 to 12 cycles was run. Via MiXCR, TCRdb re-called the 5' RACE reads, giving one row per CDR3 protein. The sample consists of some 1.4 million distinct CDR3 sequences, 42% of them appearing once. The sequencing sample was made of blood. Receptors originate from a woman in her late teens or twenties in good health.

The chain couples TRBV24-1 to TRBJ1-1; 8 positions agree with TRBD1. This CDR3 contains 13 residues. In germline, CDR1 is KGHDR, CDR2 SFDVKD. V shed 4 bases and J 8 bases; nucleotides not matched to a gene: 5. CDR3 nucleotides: TGTGCCACCAGTGAGATTAGGACAGGGGAAGCTTTCTTT. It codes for CATSEIRTGEAFF.

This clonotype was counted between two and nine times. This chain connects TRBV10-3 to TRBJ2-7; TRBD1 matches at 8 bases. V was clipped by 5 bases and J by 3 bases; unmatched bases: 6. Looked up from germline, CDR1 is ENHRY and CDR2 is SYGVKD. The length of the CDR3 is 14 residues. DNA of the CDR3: TGTGCCATCAGTTCACAGGGGGACCTCTACGAGCAGTACTTC. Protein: CAISSQGDLYEQYF.

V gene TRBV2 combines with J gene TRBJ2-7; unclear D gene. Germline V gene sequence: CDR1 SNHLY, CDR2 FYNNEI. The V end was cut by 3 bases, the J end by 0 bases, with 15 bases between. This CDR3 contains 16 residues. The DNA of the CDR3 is TGTGCCAGCAGTGACCTCCAAGAGGCCCCCTCCTACGAGCAGTACTTC. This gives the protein CASSDLQEAPSYEQYF.

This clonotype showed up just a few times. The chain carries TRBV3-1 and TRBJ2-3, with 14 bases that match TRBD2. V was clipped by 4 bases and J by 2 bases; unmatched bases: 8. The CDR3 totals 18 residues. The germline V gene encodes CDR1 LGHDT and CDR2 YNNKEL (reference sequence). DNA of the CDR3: TGTGCCAGCAGCCCCCGACTAGCGGGGGGGACCTTCACAGATACGCAGTATTTT. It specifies CASSPRLAGGTFTDTQYF.

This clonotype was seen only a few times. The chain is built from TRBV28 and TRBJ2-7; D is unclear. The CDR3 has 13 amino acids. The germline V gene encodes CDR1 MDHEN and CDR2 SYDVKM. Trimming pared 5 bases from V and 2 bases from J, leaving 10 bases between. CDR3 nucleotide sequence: TGTGCCAGCAGTGTCCGAGGCACCTACGAGCAGTACTTC. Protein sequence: CASSVRGTYEQYF.

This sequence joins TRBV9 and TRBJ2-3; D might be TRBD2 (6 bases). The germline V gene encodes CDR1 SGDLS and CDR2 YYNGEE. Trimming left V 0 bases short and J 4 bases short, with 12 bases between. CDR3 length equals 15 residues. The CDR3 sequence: CASSVGWGRSDTQYF. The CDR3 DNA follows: TGTGCCAGCAGCGTAGGGTGGGGGAGGTCAGATACGCAGTATTTT.

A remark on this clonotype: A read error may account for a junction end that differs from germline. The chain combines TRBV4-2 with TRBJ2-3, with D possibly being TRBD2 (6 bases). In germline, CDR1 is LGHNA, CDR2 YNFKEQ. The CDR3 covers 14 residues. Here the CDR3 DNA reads TGTGCCAACAGCCAAGCGGGCCCGACCTATACGCAGTATTTT. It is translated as CANSQAGPTYTQYF.

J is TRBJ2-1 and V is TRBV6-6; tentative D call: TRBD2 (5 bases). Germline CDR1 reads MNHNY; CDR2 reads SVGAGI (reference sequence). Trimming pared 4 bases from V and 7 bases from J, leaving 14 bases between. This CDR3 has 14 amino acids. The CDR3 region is CASSFGLIGNEQFF. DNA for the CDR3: TGTGCCAGCAGTTTCGGACTCATTGGGAATGAGCAGTTCTTC.

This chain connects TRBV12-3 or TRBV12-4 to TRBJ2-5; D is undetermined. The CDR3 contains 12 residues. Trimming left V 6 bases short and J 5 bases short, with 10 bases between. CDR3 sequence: CASRPSGETQYF. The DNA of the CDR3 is TGTGCCAGCAGGCCATCCGGGGAGACCCAGTACTTC.

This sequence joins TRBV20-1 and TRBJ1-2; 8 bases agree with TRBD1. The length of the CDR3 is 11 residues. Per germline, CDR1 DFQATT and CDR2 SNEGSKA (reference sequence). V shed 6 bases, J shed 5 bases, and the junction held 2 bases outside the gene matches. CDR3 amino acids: CSAWTGYGYTF. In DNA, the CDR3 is TGCAGTGCCTGGACAGGGTATGGCTACACCTTC.

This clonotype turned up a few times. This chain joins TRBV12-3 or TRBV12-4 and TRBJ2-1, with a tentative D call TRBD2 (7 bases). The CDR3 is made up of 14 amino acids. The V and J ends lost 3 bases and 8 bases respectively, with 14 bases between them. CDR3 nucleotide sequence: TGTGCCAGCAGTTTTGGTGGGGGGGGCTATGAGCAGTTCTTC. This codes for CASSFGGGGYEQFF.

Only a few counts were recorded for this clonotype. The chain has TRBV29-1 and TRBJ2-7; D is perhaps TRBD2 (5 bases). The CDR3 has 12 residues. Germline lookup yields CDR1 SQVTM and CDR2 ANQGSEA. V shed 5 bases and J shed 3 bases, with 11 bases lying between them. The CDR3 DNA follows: TGCAGCGTTTCTTTCGGGGTCTACGAGCAGTACTTC. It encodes CSVSFGVYEQYF.

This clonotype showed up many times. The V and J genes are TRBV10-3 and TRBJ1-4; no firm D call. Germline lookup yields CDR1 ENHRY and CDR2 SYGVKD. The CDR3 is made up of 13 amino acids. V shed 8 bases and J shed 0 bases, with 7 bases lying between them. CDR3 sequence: CAIWSATNEKLFF. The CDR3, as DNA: TGTGCCATCTGGAGCGCAACTAATGAAAAACTGTTTTTT.

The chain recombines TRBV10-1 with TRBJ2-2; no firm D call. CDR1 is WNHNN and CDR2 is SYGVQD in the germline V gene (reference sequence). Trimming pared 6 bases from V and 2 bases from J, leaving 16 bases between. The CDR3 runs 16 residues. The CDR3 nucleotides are TGCGCCAGCAGCCCGGCCGGCTTCGATAACACCGGGGAGCTGTTTTTT. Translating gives CASSPAGFDNTGELFF.

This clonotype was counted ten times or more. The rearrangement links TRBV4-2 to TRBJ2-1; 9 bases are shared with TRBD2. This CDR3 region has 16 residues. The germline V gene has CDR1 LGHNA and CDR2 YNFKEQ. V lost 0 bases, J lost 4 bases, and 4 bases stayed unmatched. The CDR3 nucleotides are TGTGCCAGCAGCCAAGACGAAGCGGGGGGATACAATGAGCAGTTCTTC. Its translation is CASSQDEAGGYNEQFF.